This T cell receptor beta chain was profiled in a study of neurological immune-mediated disorders. With 3 bases clipped from V and 3 bases from J, the junction kept 8 bases outside the gene matches. The germline gives CDR1 SGHKS, CDR2 YYEKEE (reference sequence). The CDR3 is 15 residues long. Per sequencing run, 15-18 subjects together gave over 170 million TCR-beta sequences. Using its own MiXCR run on the 5' RACE reads, TCRdb lists one record per CDR3 protein. The repertoire holds roughly 75,000 distinct CDR3 sequences, with 2.5% to 3% as singletons. Unsorted libraries used 2 million PBMCs kept at -80 degrees C. This clonotype was counted ten times or more.

The sequence came from a woman under 40 with multiple sclerosis. This chain joins TRBV5-5 and TRBJ1-2; 7 bases agree with TRBD1. The sample consisted of PBMCs. CDR3 sequence (DNA): TGTGCCAGCAGCTCTCGGACAGGACCCGACTATGGCTACACCTTC. Residues: CASSSRTGPDYGYTF.